The rows below give T cell receptor beta chains drawn from one sample of a study of blood T cells in healthy people across ages. TCRdb recomputed calls from the 5' RACE reads with MiXCR, one row per CDR3 protein. In the table there are 1.5 million or so distinct CDR3 sequences, less than 45% of which are singletons. The material sequenced was blood. These receptors were collected from a woman aged 18-29 years in good health. Both conserved end residues are part of each CDR3. The D gene is left open where the match is weak. Rows may omit the clone size; those that give it use once, few, many or a size class.

D	V	size	J	DNA	CDR3
-	TRBV7-3	-	TRBJ1-2	TGTGCCAGCAGCTTAACACAGGCTGGGTATGGCTACACCTTC	CASSLTQAGYGYTF
-	TRBV6-5	-	TRBJ2-1	TGTGCCAGCAGTCCCTGCTATATAAGCTCCTACAATGAGCAGTTCTTC	CASSPCYISSYNEQFF
-	TRBV6-2/TRBV6-3	-	TRBJ2-7	TGTGCCAGCACCGTACTGAGTGGGGCCTACAATGAGCAGTACTTC	CASTVLSGAYNEQYF
TRBD1	TRBV7-9	-	TRBJ1-1	TGTGCCAGCAGCCCGGACAGGAGATTGAACACTGAAGCTTTCTTT	CASSPDRRLNTEAFF
TRBD1	TRBV28	-	TRBJ2-3	TGTGCCAGCAGTGTGGACAGGGGGTCAGATACGCAGTATTTT	CASSVDRGSDTQYF
TRBD1	TRBV12-3/TRBV12-4	few	TRBJ1-4	TGTGCCAGCAGCTTCTTTACAGGGGTGGCTGAAAAACTGTTTTTT	CASSFFTGVAEKLFF
-	TRBV6-1	few	TRBJ2-1	TGTGCCAGCACGCCCCTTAATGAGCAGTTCTTC	CASTPLNEQFF
TRBD2	TRBV6-6	-	TRBJ2-1	TGTGCCAGCAGGGACATGGGACTAGCCTACAATGAGCAGTTCTTC	CASRDMGLAYNEQFF
-	TRBV20-1	-	TRBJ2-7	TGCAGGCTTTTGGGGGTGAATGAGCAGTACTTC	CRLLGVNEQYF
-	TRBV11-2	-	TRBJ2-7	TGTGCCAGCAGGTTAACCTTAACCTACGAGCAGTACTTC	CASRLTLTYEQYF
-	TRBV18	-	TRBJ2-1	TGTGCCAGCTCACCACGATCTAGGCGGGTCTACAATGAGCAGTTCTTC	CASSPRSRRVYNEQFF
TRBD2	TRBV7-2	-	TRBJ2-1	TGTGCCAGCAGCTTTCGACTAGCGGGGGGGATCAATGAGCAGTTCTTC	CASSFRLAGGINEQFF
TRBD2	TRBV12-3/TRBV12-4	few	TRBJ2-3	TGTGCCAGCAGTTTCGGTCGGGGGGGGCGGGATACGCAGTATTTT	CASSFGRGGRDTQYF